This TCR beta chain was recorded in a study of blood T cell repertoires in COVID-19. Trimming at V came to 5 bases and at J to 4 bases, leaving 4 bases not matched to a gene. Germline loops: CDR1 MRHNA, CDR2 SNTAGT. The CDR3 contains 13 residues. Sequencing used immunoSEQ multiplex PCR; TCRdb keeps in-frame clones, though not all of them. The data hold 95,000 to 150,000 clones, with more than 75% observed a single time. Sequencing was done on a sample of peripheral blood. This chain uses TRBV6-4 with TRBJ1-2; 7 nucleotides match TRBD1. The sequence was collected from a human donor in a cohort sampled during active COVID-19. The CDR3 region is CASSRGQVYGYTF. The CDR3 DNA reads as TGTGCCAGCAGTAGAGGACAGGTCTATGGCTACACCTTC.